This T cell receptor beta chain originates from a study of early T cells in non-severe SARS-CoV-2 infection. The V and J ends lost 4 bases and 0 bases, in that order; junction bases with no gene match: 7. CDR1 is LNHDA, CDR2 SQIVND, per germline (reference sequence). CDR3 length equals 18 residues. This clonotype came up a few times. Individual cDNA molecules received unique molecular identifiers during library preparation. TCRdb independently ran MiXCR on the 5' RACE reads; one entry per CDR3 protein. The sample shows 55,000 to 85,000 distinct CDR3 sequences, less than 12% of them seen only once. This rearrangement joins TRBV19 to TRBJ2-6, with TRBD2 matching over 9 bases. The sequences come from whole blood, collected at baseline. The source is an adult who was a healthcare worker with PCR-confirmed SARS-CoV-2 infection or an uninfected control (not recorded which). CDR3 DNA: TGTGCCAGTAGTAACCTACTAGCGGGTTACTCTGGGGCCAACGTCCTGACTTTC. Its protein product is CASSNLLAGYSGANVLTF.